This TCR beta chain was identified in a study of follicular helper T cells after annual influenza vaccination. Across the study: For some subjects, blood spans the 2013-2014, 2014-2015 and 2015-2016 annual vaccinations. Study outcomes and limitations: Change in circulating plasmablasts correlated with ICOS+CD38+ cTfh clonality change.

Trimming cost V 0 bases and J 4 bases, with 7 bases left between them. Germline CDR1 SGHRS, CDR2 YFSETQ. The CDR3 covers 14 residues. This sample's time point: 2014-2015 season, 7 days after vaccination. Non-naive CD4+CXCR5+PD-1+ cTfh were sorted into ICOS+CD38+ and ICOS-CD38- fractions. This clone turned up a few times. The antigen is unknown. Additional DNA sequences in this sample encode the identical CDR3. Here immunoSEQ multiplex PCR was the method, and the copy in TCRdb shows in-frame clones only, minus some. Among 12,000 to 15,000 clones listed, 65% to 85% were seen once. This rearrangement joins TRBV5-1 to TRBJ2-2, with D possibly matching TRBD2 (6 bases). The clonotype comes from an adult who received the influenza vaccine. Specimen: CXCR5+ CD38- circulating T follicular helper cells from blood, collected 7 days after influenza vaccination. Noted subset: circulating Tfh, non-naive CD4+CXCR5+PD-1+ (ICOS+CD38+ or ICOS-CD38-). CDR3 sequence reads: CASSLEGGTGELFF. Written as DNA, the CDR3 is TGCGCCAGCAGCTTGGAGGGAGGCACCGGGGAGCTGTTTTTT.